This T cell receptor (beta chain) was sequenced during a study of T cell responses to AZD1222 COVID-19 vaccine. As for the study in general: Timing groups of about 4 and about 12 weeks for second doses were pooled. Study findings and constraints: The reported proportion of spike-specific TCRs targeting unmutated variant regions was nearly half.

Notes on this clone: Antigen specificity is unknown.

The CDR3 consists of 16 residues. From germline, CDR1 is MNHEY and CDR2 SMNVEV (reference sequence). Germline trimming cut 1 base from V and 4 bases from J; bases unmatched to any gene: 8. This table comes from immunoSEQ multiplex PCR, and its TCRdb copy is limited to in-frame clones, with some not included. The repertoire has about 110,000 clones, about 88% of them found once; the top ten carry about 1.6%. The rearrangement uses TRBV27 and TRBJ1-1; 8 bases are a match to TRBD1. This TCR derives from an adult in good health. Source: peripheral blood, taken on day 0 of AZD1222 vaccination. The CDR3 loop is CASSLLAGGSVTEAFF. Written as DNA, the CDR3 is TGTGCCAGCAGTTTATTGGCAGGGGGCTCGGTCACTGAAGCTTTCTTT.